The present T cell receptor (beta chain) was sequenced within a study of blood T cell repertoires in COVID-19. CDR1 and CDR2 from the germline V gene are SGHAT and FQNNGV. V was clipped by 4 bases and J by 1 base, with 13 bases between them. This CDR3 has 15 amino acids. Original analysis: The assay estimated nucleated cells by amplifying reference gene primers. The method was immunoSEQ multiplex PCR; TCRdb's version includes in-frame clones alone and lacks a portion of them. For V, J and clone size, that table is used; D and trimming come from the DNA. This sample yields approximately 120,000 clones, of which about 85% are seen a single time; 2.5% to 3.5% belongs to the top ten.

This sequence originates from a woman aged 80 or over with COVID-19, enrolled during active disease. V gene TRBV11-2 combines with J gene TRBJ1-2; the D is unclear. The sequencing sample was made of peripheral blood. The DNA for the CDR3 is TGTGCCAGCAGCTCCGTCCGGCGGAGTAACTATGGCTACACCTTC. It codes for CASSSVRRSNYGYTF. Looking up the rest from reference TRBV11-2 and TRBJ1-2 gives the full variable domain: EAGVAQSPRYKIIEKRQSVAFWCNPISGHATLYWYQQILGQGPKLLIQFQNNGVVDDSQLPKDRFSAERLKGVDSTLKIQPAKLEDSAVYLCASSSVRRSNYGYTFGSGTRLTVV.